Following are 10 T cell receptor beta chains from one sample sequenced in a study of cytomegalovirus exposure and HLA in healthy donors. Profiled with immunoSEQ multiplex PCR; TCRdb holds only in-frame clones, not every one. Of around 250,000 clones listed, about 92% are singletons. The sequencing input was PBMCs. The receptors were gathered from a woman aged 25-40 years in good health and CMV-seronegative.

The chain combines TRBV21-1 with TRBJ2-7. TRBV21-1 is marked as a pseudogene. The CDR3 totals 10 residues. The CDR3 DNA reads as TGTGCCAGCAGCAACTACGAGCAGTACTTC. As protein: CASSNYEQYF.

In nucleotides, the CDR3 is TGTGCCAGCAGCCCGATTCTAGCGGGGGGGGATACGCAGTATTTT. Its protein is CASSPILAGGDTQYF. The chain carries TRBV11-2 and TRBJ2-3; 12 bases are a match to TRBD2. The CDR3 length is 15 residues. V lost 5 bases to trimming and J lost 6 bases; unmatched junction nucleotides: 6. Germline V gene data show CDR1 as SGHAT and CDR2 as FQNNGV.

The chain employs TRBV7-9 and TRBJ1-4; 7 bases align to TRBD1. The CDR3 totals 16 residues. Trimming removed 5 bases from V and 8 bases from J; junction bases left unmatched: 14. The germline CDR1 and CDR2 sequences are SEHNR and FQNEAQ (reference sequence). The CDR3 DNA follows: TGTGCCAGCAGCGCAACGACAGGGTTGACGTTAGAAAAACTGTTTTTT. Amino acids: CASSATTGLTLEKLFF.

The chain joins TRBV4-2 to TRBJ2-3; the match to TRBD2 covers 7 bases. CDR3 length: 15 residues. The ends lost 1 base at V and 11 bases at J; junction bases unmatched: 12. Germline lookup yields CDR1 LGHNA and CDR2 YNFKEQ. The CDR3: CASSQVAGEALEQYF. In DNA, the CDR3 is TGTGCCAGCAGCCAAGTTGCGGGAGAGGCCCTTGAGCAGTATTTT.

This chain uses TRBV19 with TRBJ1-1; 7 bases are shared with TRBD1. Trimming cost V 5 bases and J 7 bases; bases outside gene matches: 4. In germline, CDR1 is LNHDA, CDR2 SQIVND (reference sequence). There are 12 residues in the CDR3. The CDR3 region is CASSLRTGEAFF. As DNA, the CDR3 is TGTGCCAGTAGTCTTCGGACAGGTGAAGCTTTCTTT. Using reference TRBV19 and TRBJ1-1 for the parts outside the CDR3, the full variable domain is DGGITQSPKYLFRKEGQNVTLSCEQNLNHDAMYWYRQDPGQGLRLIYYSQIVNDFQKGDIAEGYSVSREKKESFPLTVTSAQKNPTAFYLCASSLRTGEAFFGQGTRLTVV.

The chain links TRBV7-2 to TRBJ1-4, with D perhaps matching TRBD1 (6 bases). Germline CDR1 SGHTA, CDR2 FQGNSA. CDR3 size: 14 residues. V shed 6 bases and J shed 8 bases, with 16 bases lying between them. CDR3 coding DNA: TGTGCCAGCAGACTCGGCGGGGGCCCGGAAAAACTGTTTTTT. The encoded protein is CASRLGGGPEKLFF.

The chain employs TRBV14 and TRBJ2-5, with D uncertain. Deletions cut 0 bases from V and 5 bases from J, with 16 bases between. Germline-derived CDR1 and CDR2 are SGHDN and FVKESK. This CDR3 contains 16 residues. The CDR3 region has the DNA TGTGCCAGCAGCCAAGACCTCCTTACAGATACGGAGACCCAGTACTTC. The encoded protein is CASSQDLLTDTETQYF.

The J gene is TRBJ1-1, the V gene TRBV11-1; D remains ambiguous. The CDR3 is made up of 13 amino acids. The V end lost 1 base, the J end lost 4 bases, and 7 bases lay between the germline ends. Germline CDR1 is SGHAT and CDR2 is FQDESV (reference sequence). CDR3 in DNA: TGTGCCAGCAGCTTAGGGAGGTCCACTGAAGCTTTCTTT. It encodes CASSLGRSTEAFF. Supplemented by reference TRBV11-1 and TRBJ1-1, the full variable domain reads EAEVAQSPRYKITEKSQAVAFWCDPISGHATLYWYRQILGQGPELLVQFQDESVVDDSQLPKDRFSAERLKGVDSTLKIQPAELGDSAMYLCASSLGRSTEAFFGQGTRLTVV.

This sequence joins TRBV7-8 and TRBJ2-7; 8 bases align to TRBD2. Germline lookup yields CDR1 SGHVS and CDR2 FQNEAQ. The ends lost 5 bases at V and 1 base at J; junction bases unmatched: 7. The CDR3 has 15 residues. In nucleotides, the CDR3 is TGTGCCAGCAGCCCAGATCGGGAGGGTTCCTACGAGCAGTACTTC. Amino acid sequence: CASSPDREGSYEQYF. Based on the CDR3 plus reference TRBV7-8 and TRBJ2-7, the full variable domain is GAGVSQSPRYKVAKRGQDVALRCDPISGHVSLFWYQQALGQGPEFLTYFQNEAQLDKSGLPSDRFFAERPEGSVSTLKIQRTQQEDSAVYLCASSPDREGSYEQYFGPGTRLTVT.

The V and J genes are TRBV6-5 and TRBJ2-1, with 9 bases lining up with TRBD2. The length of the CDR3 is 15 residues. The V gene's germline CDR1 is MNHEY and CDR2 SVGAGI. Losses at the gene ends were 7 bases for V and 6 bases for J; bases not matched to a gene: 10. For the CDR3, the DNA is TGTGCCAGCACCTCAGCGGGAGGAGGAGGCAATGAGCAGTTCTTC. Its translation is CASTSAGGGGNEQFF.